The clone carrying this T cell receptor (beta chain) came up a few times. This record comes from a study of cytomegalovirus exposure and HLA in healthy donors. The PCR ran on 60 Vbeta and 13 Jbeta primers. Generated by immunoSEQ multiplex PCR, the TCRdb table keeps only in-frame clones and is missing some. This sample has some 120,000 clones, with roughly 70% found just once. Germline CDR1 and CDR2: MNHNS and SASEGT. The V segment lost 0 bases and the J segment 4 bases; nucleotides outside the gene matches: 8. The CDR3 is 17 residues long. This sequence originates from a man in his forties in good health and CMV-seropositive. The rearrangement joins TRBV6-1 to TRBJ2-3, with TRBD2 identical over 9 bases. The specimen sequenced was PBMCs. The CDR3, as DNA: TGTGCCAGCAGTGAAGCGAGGCGGGGGGGGCAGGCAGATACGCAGTATTTT. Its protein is CASSEARRGGQADTQYF.